This is a list of T cell receptor beta chains from one sample in a study of T cells in Graves' hyperthyroidism and ophthalmopathy. TCRdb fed the multiplex PCR reads into MiXCR, producing one record per CDR3 protein. The sample shows about 520,000 distinct CDR3 sequences, roughly 24% of them seen only once. Sequenced input: blood. The receptors here all came from a woman younger than 45 with Graves' ophthalmopathy. Each CDR3 is given with its conserved first and last residue. The D gene is left open where the match is weak. Clone size is not always given. Where it is, it says once, few, many or a class for expanded clones.

j_gene: TRBJ1-2
v_gene: TRBV7-9
abundance: once
d_gene: .
CDR3aa: CASSLDGVWISTF
CDR3nt: TGTGCCAGCAGCTTGGACGGAGTATGGATTTCCACCTTC

j_gene: TRBJ2-7
v_gene: TRBV7-3
abundance: many
d_gene: .
CDR3aa: CASSLTRAAGLYEQYF
CDR3nt: TGTGCCAGCAGCTTAACGAGGGCGGCGGGGCTATACGAGCAGTACTTC

j_gene: TRBJ2-2
v_gene: TRBV27
abundance: .
d_gene: .
CDR3aa: CASSIAENTGELFF
CDR3nt: TGTGCCAGCAGTATAGCCGAGAACACCGGGGAGCTGTTTTTT

j_gene: TRBJ1-3
v_gene: TRBV20-1
abundance: .
d_gene: .
CDR3aa: CSARDNVAGGGNTIYF
CDR3nt: TGCAGTGCTAGAGATAACGTAGCGGGGGGCGGAAACACCATATATTTT

j_gene: TRBJ2-7
v_gene: TRBV27
abundance: few
d_gene: .
CDR3aa: CASSPQQGNPNYEQYF
CDR3nt: TGTGCCAGCAGTCCGCAACAGGGTAATCCAAACTACGAGCAGTACTTC

j_gene: TRBJ1-5
v_gene: TRBV2
abundance: .
d_gene: .
CDR3aa: CASSGEGQPQHF
CDR3nt: TGTGCCAGCAGTGGAGAAGGACAGCCCCAGCATTTT

j_gene: TRBJ1-2
v_gene: TRBV6-2/TRBV6-3
abundance: few
d_gene: .
CDR3aa: CASSSRNLPRGANYGYTF
CDR3nt: TGTGCCAGCAGTTCCAGGAACCTCCCTAGGGGTGCTAACTATGGCTACACCTTC

j_gene: TRBJ1-2
v_gene: TRBV19
abundance: many
d_gene: .
CDR3aa: CASSILQGVNGYTF
CDR3nt: TGTGCCAGTAGTATCCTACAGGGTGTCAATGGCTACACCTTC

j_gene: TRBJ2-7
v_gene: TRBV20-1
abundance: once
d_gene: TRBD1
CDR3aa: CSALRTGPYEQYF
CDR3nt: TGCAGTGCCCTAAGGACAGGGCCCTACGAGCAGTACTTC

j_gene: TRBJ1-1
v_gene: TRBV5-6
abundance: many
d_gene: .
CDR3aa: CASSLGGVTNTEAFF
CDR3nt: TGTGCCAGCAGCTTGGGCGGGGTTACGAACACTGAAGCTTTCTTT

j_gene: TRBJ2-7
v_gene: TRBV6-1
abundance: many
d_gene: .
CDR3aa: CASSARGTYEQYF
CDR3nt: TGTGCCAGCAGTGCAAGGGGTACCTACGAGCAGTACTTC

j_gene: TRBJ2-2
v_gene: TRBV5-1
abundance: many
d_gene: .
CDR3aa: CASSLLSRGGGELFF
CDR3nt: TGCGCCAGCAGCTTGTTGTCCAGGGGAGGTGGGGAGCTGTTTTTT

j_gene: TRBJ2-3
v_gene: TRBV24-1
abundance: few
d_gene: TRBD1
CDR3aa: CATSDLTGVGDTQYF
CDR3nt: TGTGCCACCAGTGATCTCACAGGGGTGGGGGATACGCAGTATTTT

j_gene: TRBJ1-2
v_gene: TRBV28
abundance: many
d_gene: TRBD1
CDR3aa: CASLGGQANFYGYTF
CDR3nt: TGTGCCAGCTTGGGTGGACAGGCTAACTTCTATGGCTACACCTTC

j_gene: TRBJ1-2
v_gene: TRBV12-3/TRBV12-4
abundance: many
d_gene: .
CDR3aa: CASSFFRGRLYGYTF
CDR3nt: TGTGCCAGCAGTTTTTTTCGGGGACGGCTCTATGGCTACACCTTC

j_gene: TRBJ1-5
v_gene: TRBV19
abundance: many
d_gene: .
CDR3aa: CASTHLLGSNQPQHF
CDR3nt: TGTGCCAGTACCCATTTACTGGGGTCCAATCAGCCCCAGCATTTT

j_gene: TRBJ2-2
v_gene: TRBV4-3
abundance: few
d_gene: .
CDR3aa: CASSQTWTTPGELFF
CDR3nt: TGCGCCAGCAGCCAAACGTGGACAACTCCCGGGGAGCTGTTTTTT

j_gene: TRBJ1-5
v_gene: TRBV7-9
abundance: many
d_gene: .
CDR3aa: CASSLDAAGNQPQHF
CDR3nt: TGTGCCAGCAGCTTAGACGCGGCCGGTAATCAGCCCCAGCATTTT

j_gene: TRBJ1-1
v_gene: TRBV11-2
abundance: many
d_gene: .
CDR3aa: CASSQRQAGDTEAFF
CDR3nt: TGTGCCAGCAGCCAGCGACAAGCCGGAGACACTGAAGCTTTCTTT

j_gene: TRBJ2-5
v_gene: TRBV2
abundance: many
d_gene: TRBD2
CDR3aa: CASSETPGRQETQYF
CDR3nt: TGTGCCAGCAGTGAAACCCCCGGGAGGCAAGAGACCCAGTACTTC

j_gene: TRBJ1-5
v_gene: TRBV20-1
abundance: .
d_gene: .
CDR3aa: CSARDLAGDQPQHF
CDR3nt: TGCAGTGCTAGAGATCTGGCAGGGGATCAGCCCCAGCATTTT

j_gene: TRBJ1-2
v_gene: TRBV30
abundance: many
d_gene: .
CDR3aa: CAWKGAGVYGGYTF
CDR3nt: TGTGCCTGGAAAGGGGCCGGGGTATATGGTGGCTACACCTTC

j_gene: TRBJ2-7
v_gene: TRBV6-2/TRBV6-3
abundance: few
d_gene: .
CDR3aa: CASSRYSGSSYEQYF
CDR3nt: TGTGCCAGCAGTCGTTATAGCGGAAGCTCCTACGAGCAGTACTTC

j_gene: TRBJ1-2
v_gene: TRBV6-1
abundance: many
d_gene: TRBD1
CDR3aa: CASRSQGARGNYGYTF
CDR3nt: TGTGCCAGCAGGTCACAGGGGGCGCGGGGTAACTATGGCTACACCTTC

j_gene: TRBJ2-7
v_gene: TRBV6-2/TRBV6-3
abundance: many
d_gene: .
CDR3aa: CASSFNPGESEDEQYF
CDR3nt: TGTGCCAGCAGTTTTAACCCAGGGGAGAGTGAAGACGAGCAGTACTTC

j_gene: TRBJ2-5
v_gene: TRBV20-1
abundance: many
d_gene: .
CDR3aa: CSARSGLNQETQYF
CDR3nt: TGCAGTGCTAGATCGGGACTTAATCAAGAGACCCAGTACTTC

j_gene: TRBJ1-1
v_gene: TRBV12-3/TRBV12-4
abundance: many
d_gene: .
CDR3aa: CASSSPEETPEAFF
CDR3nt: TGTGCCAGCAGCTCCCCCGAAGAGACACCTGAAGCTTTCTTT

j_gene: TRBJ1-5
v_gene: TRBV5-1
abundance: many
d_gene: .
CDR3aa: CASSLALRVRVGNQPQHF
CDR3nt: TGCGCCAGCAGCTTGGCCCTTCGGGTCCGGGTTGGCAATCAGCCCCAGCATTTT

j_gene: TRBJ2-7
v_gene: TRBV19
abundance: few
d_gene: .
CDR3aa: CASSIAPSLYEQYF
CDR3nt: TGTGCCAGTAGTATAGCACCCTCCCTCTACGAGCAGTACTTC